This T cell receptor beta chain was profiled in a study of OX40 agonist ivuxolimab in advanced cancers. This table comes from immunoSEQ multiplex PCR, and its TCRdb copy is limited to in-frame clones, with some not included. The sample has fewer than 100,000 clones; roughly four fifths are singletons. This clone came up once. With V trimmed by 1 base and J by 2 bases, 0 bases remained unmatched. Looked up from germline, CDR1 is SEHNR and CDR2 is FQNEAQ (reference sequence). The length of the CDR3 is 14 residues. The chain employs TRBV7-9 and TRBJ1-2; 8 bases line up with TRBD1. This TCR was sampled from an adult with an advanced solid tumor such as melanoma, head and neck, liver or kidney cancer. The sample was CD4+ or CD8+ T cells sorted from blood, taken in a trial of the OX40 agonist ivuxolimab. The CDR3 sequence is CASSLGTGNYGYTF. The DNA of the CDR3 is TGTGCCAGCAGCTTAGGGACAGGGAACTATGGCTACACCTTC. The full variable domain, in which reference TRBV7-9 and TRBJ1-2 provide the parts outside the CDR3, is DTGVSQNPRHKITKRGQNVTFRCDPISEHNRLYWYRQTLGQGPEFLTYFQNEAQLEKSRLLSDRFSAERPKGSFSTLEIQRTEQGDSAMYLCASSLGTGNYGYTFGSGTRLTVV.